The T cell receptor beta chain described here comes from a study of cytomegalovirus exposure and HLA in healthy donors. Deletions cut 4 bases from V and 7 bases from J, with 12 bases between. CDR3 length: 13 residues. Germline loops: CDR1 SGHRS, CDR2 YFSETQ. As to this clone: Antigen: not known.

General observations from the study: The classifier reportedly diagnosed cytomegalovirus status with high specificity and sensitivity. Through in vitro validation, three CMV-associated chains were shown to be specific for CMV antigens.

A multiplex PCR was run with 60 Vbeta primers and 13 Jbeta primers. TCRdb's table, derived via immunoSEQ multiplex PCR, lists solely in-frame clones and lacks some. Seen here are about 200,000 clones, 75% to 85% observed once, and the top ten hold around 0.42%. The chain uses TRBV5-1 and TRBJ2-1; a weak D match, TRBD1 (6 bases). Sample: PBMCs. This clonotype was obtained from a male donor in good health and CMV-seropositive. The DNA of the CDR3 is TGCGCCAGCAGCGTTAGGGGGTGGAATGAGCAGTTCTTC. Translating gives CASSVRGWNEQFF.